The 30 T cell receptor beta chains below all came from one sample that was sequenced in a study of T cell responses to AZD1222 COVID-19 vaccine. Clones were read by immunoSEQ multiplex PCR, and TCRdb kept only the in-frame ones, dropping some. Altogether over 90,000 clones are present, 75% to 95% being singletons, with the ten largest covering over 40%. The source material was peripheral blood, sampled on day 0 of AZD1222 vaccination. The origin of the receptors is an adult in good health.

This rearrangement joins TRBV5-1 to TRBJ2-7; D gene unclear. Germline-derived CDR1 and CDR2 are SGHRS and YFSETQ. The CDR3 is 15 amino acids. The V end was cut by 5 bases, the J end by 5 bases, with 20 bases between. The CDR3 loop is CASRVQGFSRDEQYF. The CDR3, as DNA: TGCGCCAGCAGGGTACAAGGGTTTTCCCGGGACGAGCAGTACTTC.

The chain has TRBV3-1 (or the pseudogene TRBV3-2) and TRBJ2-3, with 9 bases aligning to TRBD2. V shed 4 bases and J 0 bases; nucleotides not matched to a gene: 2. CDR1 and CDR2 from the germline V gene are LGHDT and YNNKEL (reference sequence). The CDR3 runs 15 residues. The CDR3 nucleotides are TGTGCCAGCAGCCCCACTAGCGGGAGCACAGATACGCAGTATTTT. This sequence encodes CASSPTSGSTDTQYF.

This clone was seen once. The gene calls are TRBV6-5 and TRBJ2-1; possibly TRBD2 for D (5 bases). From germline, CDR1 is MNHEY and CDR2 SVGAGI. The germline V and J ends were trimmed by 4 bases and 10 bases, with 11 bases remaining between them. CDR3 length: 12 residues. CDR3 DNA: TGTGCCAGCAGTTTTACTACGGGGGAGCAGTTCTTC. Its protein is CASSFTTGEQFF.

The CDR3, as DNA: TGTGCCAGCAGCTTATACTCCCAGATAGCTAACTATGGCTACACCTTC. Translated: CASSLYSQIANYGYTF. The V call is TRBV7-2, the J call TRBJ1-2; D is unresolved. The CDR3 runs to 16 residues. Germline loops: CDR1 SGHTA, CDR2 FQGNSA. Trimming shortened V by 2 bases and J by 0 bases, and 13 bases separated the two germline ends.

This clone was observed a single time. This sequence joins TRBV11-3 and TRBJ2-1, with TRBD2 as a possible D gene (5 bases). CDR1 is SGHNT and CDR2 is YENEEA in the germline V gene. Trimming removed 0 bases at V and 6 bases at J, with 9 bases between. The CDR3 is 14 residues long. CDR3 protein: CASSLDSVINEQFF. CDR3 DNA sequence: TGTGCCAGCAGCTTAGATAGCGTGATCAATGAGCAGTTCTTC.

The V and J genes are TRBV27 and TRBJ2-7, with D maybe TRBD2 (6 bases). Trimming pared 2 bases from V and 6 bases from J, leaving 11 bases between. This CDR3 contains 13 residues. Germline CDR1 is MNHEY and CDR2 is SMNVEV (reference sequence). CDR3 nucleotide sequence: TGTGCCAGCAGTTTAGCCGGGACTCGCGAGCAGTACTTC. Amino acid sequence: CASSLAGTREQYF.

This rearrangement joins TRBV11-2 to TRBJ1-2; TRBD1 might be the D (6 bases). Germline CDR1 and CDR2: SGHAT and FQNNGV. The CDR3 loop spans 14 amino acids. The V and J ends lost 4 bases and 5 bases respectively, with 14 bases between them. CDR3 bases: TGTGCCAGCAGCTCGGACAGCGCTCGTTATGGCTACACCTTC. Amino acids: CASSSDSARYGYTF.

The chain links TRBV15 to TRBJ2-3; D is possibly TRBD1 (6 bases). The CDR3 spans 16 residues. From germline, CDR1 is LNHNV and CDR2 YYDKDF (reference sequence). Trimming removed 0 bases at V and 1 base at J, with 11 bases between. CDR3 loop: CATSREQGWGTDTQYF. CDR3 bases: TGTGCCACCAGCAGAGAACAGGGATGGGGCACAGATACGCAGTATTTT.

The rearrangement joins TRBV2 to TRBJ2-1; D ambiguous. Trimming took off 1 base at V and 7 bases at J, with 11 bases between the two ends. CDR1 and CDR2 (germline): SNHLY, FYNNEI. The CDR3 covers 14 residues. The CDR3 bases are TGTGCCAGCAGTGAAGTTGGCCCCCGGAATGAGCAGTTCTTC. Amino acids: CASSEVGPRNEQFF.

The chain joins TRBV28 to TRBJ1-2, with a weak D call TRBD1 (6 bases). The CDR3 is 16 residues long. V was pared by 7 bases and J by 5 bases, with 23 bases between. Germline V gene data show CDR1 as MDHEN and CDR2 as SYDVKM. This CDR3 is CASTIPLRGAGYGYTF. Written as DNA, the CDR3 is TGTGCCAGCACCATTCCCTTACGGGGGGCGGGTTATGGCTACACCTTC.

The rearrangement links TRBV27 to TRBJ1-2, with D perhaps TRBD1 (6 bases). Between the trimmed V and J ends, which lost 4 bases and 3 bases, there was a span of 15 bases. CDR3 length equals 15 residues. Germline loops: CDR1 MNHEY, CDR2 SMNVEV (reference sequence). CDR3 sequence: CASSSEGRGDYGYTF. The CDR3, as DNA: TGTGCCAGCAGTTCGGAGGGCAGGGGAGACTATGGCTACACCTTC.

The V gene is TRBV6-5, the J gene TRBJ1-2; TRBD1 aligns across 10 bases. V trimming: 6 bases; J trimming: 6 bases; junction bases outside the gene matches: 7. Per germline, CDR1 MNHEY and CDR2 SVGAGI. The length of the CDR3 is 14 residues. The CDR3 loop is CASRTGTGVHGYTF. The CDR3 region has the DNA TGTGCCAGCAGAACCGGGACAGGGGTCCATGGCTACACCTTC.

This chain joins TRBV3-1 (or the pseudogene TRBV3-2) and TRBJ2-7; D is unclear. This CDR3 is 12 amino acids long. The V gene lost 2 bases and the J gene lost 6 bases, with 8 bases spanning the gap. Germline values: CDR1 LGHDT, CDR2 YNNKEL (reference sequence). The DNA of the CDR3 is TGTGCCAGCAGCCAATCAGCCCTCGAGCAGTACTTC. It encodes CASSQSALEQYF.

CDR3 sequence reads: CASSSTGGSSYNEQFF. As DNA, the CDR3 is TGCGCCAGCAGCTCTACAGGGGGGAGCTCCTACAATGAGCAGTTCTTC. The chain has TRBV5-1 and TRBJ2-1; 8 bases agree with TRBD1. J lost 0 bases, V lost 3 bases, and 5 bases had no gene match. CDR3 length: 16 residues. Germline-derived CDR1 and CDR2 are SGHRS and YFSETQ.

This clone was seen a single time. This rearrangement joins TRBV5-1 to TRBJ2-5; 7 nucleotides agree with TRBD2. Germline CDR1 reads SGHRS; CDR2 reads YFSETQ. V dropped 3 bases and J dropped 2; count of bases not matched to a gene: 7. This CDR3 has 15 amino acids. Here the CDR3 reads CASSSPGGRQETQYF. CDR3 DNA: TGCGCCAGCAGCTCCCCGGGGGGTCGGCAAGAGACCCAGTACTTC.

This chain connects TRBV6-5 to TRBJ2-7; TRBD1 matches 9 bases. This CDR3 contains 15 residues. V gave up 5 bases and J gave up 4 bases; unmatched junction bases: 9. CDR1 and CDR2 from the germline V gene are MNHEY and SVGAGI. In nucleotides, the CDR3 is TGTGCCAGCAGTACCCGACCGGGACAGGGTTACGAGCAGTACTTC. Translation: CASSTRPGQGYEQYF.

The rearrangement uses TRBV11-1 and TRBJ2-7; either TRBD1 or TRBD2 may supply D (5 bases each). This CDR3 has 12 residues. CDR1 and CDR2 (germline): SGHAT, FQDESV (reference sequence). V dropped 6 bases and J dropped 6 bases, with 12 bases sitting between them. The DNA of the CDR3 is TGTGCCAGCAGTTACCGGGACGGCGAGCAGTACTTC. This codes for CASSYRDGEQYF.

This clone appeared a single time. The chain employs TRBV6-5 and TRBJ1-1, with TRBD1 matching over 8 bases. The CDR3 sequence is 14 residues long. From germline, CDR1 is MNHEY and CDR2 SVGAGI. Trimming at V came to 5 bases and at J to 1 base, leaving 3 bases not matched to a gene. CDR3 amino acids: CASSMTGENTEAFF. CDR3 in DNA: TGTGCCAGCAGTATGACAGGGGAGAACACTGAAGCTTTCTTT.

The rearrangement uses TRBV7-8 and TRBJ1-1; D call uncertain. From germline, CDR1 is SGHVS and CDR2 FQNEAQ. The V and J ends lost 5 bases and 1 base respectively, with 5 bases between them. CDR3 size: 12 residues. Here the CDR3 DNA reads TGTGCCAGCAGCCCTTGGAACACTGAAGCTTTCTTT. Translated: CASSPWNTEAFF.

The CDR3 DNA is TGTGCCAGCAGTGAAGGGACAGCTTACAATGAGCAGTTCTTC. Its translation is CASSEGTAYNEQFF. The rearrangement uses TRBV6-1 and TRBJ2-1; weak D call: TRBD1 (6 bases). The V end was cut by 1 base, the J end by 4 bases, with 8 bases between. The germline V gene encodes CDR1 MNHNS and CDR2 SASEGT. The CDR3 is 14 residues long.

The chain joins TRBV7-9 to TRBJ2-7; D tentatively fits TRBD1 or TRBD2 (6 bases each). This CDR3 has 14 residues. Trimming left V 1 base short and J 7 bases short, with 14 bases between. Germline loops: CDR1 SEHNR, CDR2 FQNEAQ (reference sequence). The CDR3: CASSLDGGRLEQYF. CDR3 sequence (DNA): TGTGCCAGCAGCTTAGACGGGGGCAGATTAGAGCAGTACTTC.

The chain links TRBV6-5 to TRBJ1-5; D is uncertain. Trimming left V 7 bases short and J 7 bases short, with 11 bases between. This CDR3 is 12 amino acids long. Germline V gene sequence: CDR1 MNHEY, CDR2 SVGAGI. The CDR3 here is CASKTPLQPQHF. In nucleotides, the CDR3 is TGTGCCAGCAAAACACCGCTCCAGCCCCAGCATTTT.

This chain uses TRBV23-1 with TRBJ2-7, with D uncertain. TRBV23-1 is recorded as an ORF, its role being uncertain. CDR3 length: 16 residues. V lost 0 bases and J 3 bases, leaving 15 bases between the germline ends. CDR3 residues: CASSQSSPAAGYEQYF. The CDR3 nucleotides read TGCGCCAGCAGTCAATCGAGTCCGGCGGCAGGCTACGAGCAGTACTTC.

This clone has just one count. The V gene is TRBV7-6, the J gene TRBJ2-1; TRBD2 matches at 7 bases. Unmatched junction bases numbered 10, after V lost 2 bases and J lost 9 bases. This CDR3 is 15 amino acids long. Germline CDR1 and CDR2: SGHVS and FNYEAQ. The DNA of the CDR3 is TGTGCCAGCAGCTTAATGGGGGAGGGCCAGAGTGAGCAGTTCTTC. This sequence encodes CASSLMGEGQSEQFF.

This chain joins TRBV15 and TRBJ1-1, with no clear D. V lost 1 base to trimming and J lost 0 bases, with 6 bases between them. CDR1 and CDR2 (germline): LNHNV, YYDKDF (reference sequence). This CDR3 contains 14 residues. The CDR3 region is CATSRGRMNTEAFF. In nucleotides, the CDR3 is TGTGCCACCAGCAGAGGACGGATGAACACTGAAGCTTTCTTT.

This chain connects TRBV11-2 to TRBJ2-5; D is possibly TRBD2 (6 bases). This CDR3 has 13 amino acids. Deletions cut 5 bases from V and 7 bases from J, with 14 bases between. CDR1 SGHAT and CDR2 FQNNGV come from the germline V gene. CDR3 DNA: TGTGCCAGCAGCCCAACTAGCATTGGGACCCAGTACTTC. The encoded protein is CASSPTSIGTQYF.

This chain joins TRBV30 and TRBJ1-1; D possibly corresponds to TRBD1 (5 bases). Trimming cost V 1 base and J 10 bases, with 13 bases left between them. This CDR3 has 12 amino acids. Looked up from germline, CDR1 is GTSNPN and CDR2 is SVGIG (reference sequence). CDR3 protein: CAWSGGGYGAFF. CDR3 nucleotides: TGTGCCTGGAGTGGGGGGGGATACGGAGCTTTCTTT.

V is TRBV9 and J is TRBJ2-2, with D uncertain. This CDR3 contains 16 residues. Germline V gene lookup returns CDR1 SGDLS and CDR2 YYNGEE. Trimming stripped 2 bases from V and 3 bases from J, with 14 bases between. CDR3 amino acids: CASSVGWAMDTGELFF. In DNA form, the CDR3 reads TGTGCCAGCAGCGTTGGGTGGGCCATGGACACCGGGGAGCTGTTTTTT. Full variable domain (missing parts from reference TRBV9 and TRBJ2-2): DSGVTQTPKHLITATGQRVTLRCSPRSGDLSVYWYQQSLDQGLQFLIQYYNGEERAKGNILERFSAQQFPDLHSELNLSSLELGDSALYFCASSVGWAMDTGELFFGEGSRLTVL.

This clone has a handful of counts. V and J are TRBV29-1 and TRBJ2-2, with TRBD1 matching 9 bases. The trim removed 4 bases at V and 6 bases at J, leaving 3 bases unmatched. Germline V gene sequence: CDR1 SQVTM, CDR2 ANQGSEA. The CDR3 runs 13 residues. Written as DNA, the CDR3 is TGCAGCGTTGGTCGGGACAGGGCCGGGGAGCTGTTTTTT. Protein sequence: CSVGRDRAGELFF.

The V call is TRBV29-1, the J call TRBJ2-5; D gene unclear. Germline V gene data show CDR1 as SQVTM and CDR2 as ANQGSEA. This CDR3 is 11 amino acids long. V lost 6 bases to trimming and J lost 5 bases, with 10 bases between them. CDR3 bases: TGCAGCGTGGAACCCGCTGAGACCCAGTACTTC. Its translation: CSVEPAETQYF.